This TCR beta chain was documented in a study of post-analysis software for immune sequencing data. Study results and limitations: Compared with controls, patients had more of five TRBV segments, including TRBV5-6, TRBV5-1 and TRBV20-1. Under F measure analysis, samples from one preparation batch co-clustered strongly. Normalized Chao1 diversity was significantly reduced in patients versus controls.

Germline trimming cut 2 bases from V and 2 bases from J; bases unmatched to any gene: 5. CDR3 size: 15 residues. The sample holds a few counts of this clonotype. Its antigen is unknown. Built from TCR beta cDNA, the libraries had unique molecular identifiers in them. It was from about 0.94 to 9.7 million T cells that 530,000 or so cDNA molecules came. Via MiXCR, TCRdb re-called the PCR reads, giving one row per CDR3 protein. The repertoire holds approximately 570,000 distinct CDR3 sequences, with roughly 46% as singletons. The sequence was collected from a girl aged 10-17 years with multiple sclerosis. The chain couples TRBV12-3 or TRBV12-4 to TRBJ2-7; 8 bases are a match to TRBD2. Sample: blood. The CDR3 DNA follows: TGTGCCAGCAGTTTAATCCGTAGCGGGACCTACGAGCAGTACTTC. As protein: CASSLIRSGTYEQYF.